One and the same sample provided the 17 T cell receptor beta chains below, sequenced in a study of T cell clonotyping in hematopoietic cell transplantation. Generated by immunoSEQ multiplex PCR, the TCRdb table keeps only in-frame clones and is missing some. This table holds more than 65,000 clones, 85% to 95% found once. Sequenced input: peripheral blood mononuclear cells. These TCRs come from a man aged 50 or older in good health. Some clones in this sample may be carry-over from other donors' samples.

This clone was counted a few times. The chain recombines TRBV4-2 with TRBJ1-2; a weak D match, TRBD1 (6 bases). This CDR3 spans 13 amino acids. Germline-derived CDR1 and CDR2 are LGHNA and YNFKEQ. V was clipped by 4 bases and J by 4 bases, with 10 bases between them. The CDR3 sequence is CASSPGQTYGYTF. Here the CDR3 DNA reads TGTGCCAGCAGCCCCGGACAGACCTATGGCTACACCTTC.

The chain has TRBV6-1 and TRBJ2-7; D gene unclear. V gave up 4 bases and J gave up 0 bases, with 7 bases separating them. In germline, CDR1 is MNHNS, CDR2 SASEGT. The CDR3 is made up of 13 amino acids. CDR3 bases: TGTGCCAGCAGTGTGGACGGCTCCTACGAGCAGTACTTC. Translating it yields CASSVDGSYEQYF.

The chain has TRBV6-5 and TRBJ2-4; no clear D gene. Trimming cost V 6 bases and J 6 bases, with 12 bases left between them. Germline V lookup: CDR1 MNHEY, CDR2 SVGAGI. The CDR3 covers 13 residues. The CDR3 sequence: CASSYSPGNIQYF. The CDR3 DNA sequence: TGTGCCAGCAGCTATTCCCCCGGAAACATTCAGTACTTC.

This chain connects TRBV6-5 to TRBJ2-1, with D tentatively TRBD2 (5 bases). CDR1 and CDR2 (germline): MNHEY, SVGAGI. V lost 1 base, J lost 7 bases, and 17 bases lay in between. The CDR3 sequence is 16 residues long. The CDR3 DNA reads TGTGCCAGCAGTTACTATGGGCAGAGCGGAGTAAATGAGCAGTTCTTC. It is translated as CASSYYGQSGVNEQFF.

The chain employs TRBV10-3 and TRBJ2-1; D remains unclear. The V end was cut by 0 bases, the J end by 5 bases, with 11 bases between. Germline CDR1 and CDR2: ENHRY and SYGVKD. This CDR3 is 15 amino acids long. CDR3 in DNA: TGTGCCATCAGTGAGTCGATTAGTGGAAACAATGAGCAGTTCTTC. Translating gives CAISESISGNNEQFF.

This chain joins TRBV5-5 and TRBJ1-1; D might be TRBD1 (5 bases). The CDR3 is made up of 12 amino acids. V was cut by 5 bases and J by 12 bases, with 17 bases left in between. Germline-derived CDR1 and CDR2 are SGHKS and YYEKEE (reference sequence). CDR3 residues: CASSQGTRLTFF. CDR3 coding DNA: TGTGCCAGCAGTCAGGGAACTCGGCTGACTTTCTTT.

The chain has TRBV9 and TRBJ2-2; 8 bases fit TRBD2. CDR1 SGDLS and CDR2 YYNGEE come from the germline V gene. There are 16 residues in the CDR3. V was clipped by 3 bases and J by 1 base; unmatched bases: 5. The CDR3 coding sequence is TGTGCCAGCAGCGCCCCACGGGGGGGGAACACCGGGGAGCTGTTTTTT. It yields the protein CASSAPRGGNTGELFF.

The CDR3 loop reads CASSEASAGSYNSPLHF. CDR3 coding DNA: TGTGCCAGCAGTGAAGCGTCGGCGGGCTCCTATAATTCACCCCTCCACTTT. V gene TRBV6-1 combines with J gene TRBJ1-6; D remains unclear. The CDR3 spans 17 residues. Germline V gene data show CDR1 as MNHNS and CDR2 as SASEGT. The V end was cut by 0 bases, the J end by 0 bases, with 9 bases between.

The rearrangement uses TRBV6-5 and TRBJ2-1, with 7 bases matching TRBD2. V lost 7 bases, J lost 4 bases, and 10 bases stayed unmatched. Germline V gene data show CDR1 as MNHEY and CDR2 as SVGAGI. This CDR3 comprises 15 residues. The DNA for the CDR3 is TGTGCCAGCAACTCCAGGGAGGGAAAGTACAATGAGCAGTTCTTC. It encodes CASNSREGKYNEQFF.

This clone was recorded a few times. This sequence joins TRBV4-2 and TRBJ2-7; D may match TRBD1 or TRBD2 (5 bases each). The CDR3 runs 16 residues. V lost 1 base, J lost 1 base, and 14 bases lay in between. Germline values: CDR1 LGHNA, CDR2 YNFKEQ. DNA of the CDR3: TGTGCCAGCAGCCAAGTCGCGTGGGGGAATTCCTACGAGCAGTACTTC. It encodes CASSQVAWGNSYEQYF.

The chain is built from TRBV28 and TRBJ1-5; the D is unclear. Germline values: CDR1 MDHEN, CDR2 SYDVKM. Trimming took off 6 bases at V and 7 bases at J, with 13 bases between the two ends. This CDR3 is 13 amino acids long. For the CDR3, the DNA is TGTGCCAGCAGGTCGGATCTCATCCAGCCCCAGCATTTT. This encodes CASRSDLIQPQHF.

In nucleotides, the CDR3 is TGTGCCAGCAGTGACCCAGGGGGCGGAGAAAAACTGTTTTTT. Amino acids: CASSDPGGGEKLFF. This chain links TRBV2 with TRBJ1-4; 8 bases map to TRBD1. The germline gives CDR1 SNHLY, CDR2 FYNNEI. J lost 8 bases, V lost 3 bases, and 5 bases had no gene match. The CDR3 covers 14 residues.

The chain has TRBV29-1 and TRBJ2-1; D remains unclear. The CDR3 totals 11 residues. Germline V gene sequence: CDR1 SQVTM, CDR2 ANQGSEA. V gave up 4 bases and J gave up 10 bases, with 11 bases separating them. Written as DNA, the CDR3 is TGCAGCGTTGGCCCCTCTTTAGAGCAGTTCTTC. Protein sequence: CSVGPSLEQFF.

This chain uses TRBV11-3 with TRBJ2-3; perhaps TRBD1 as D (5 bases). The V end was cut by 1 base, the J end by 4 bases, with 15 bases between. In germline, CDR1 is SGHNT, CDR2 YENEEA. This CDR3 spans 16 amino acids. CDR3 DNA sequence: TGTGCCAGCAGCTTAGGGTCGGGCCAGGGTTCAGATACGCAGTATTTT. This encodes CASSLGSGQGSDTQYF.

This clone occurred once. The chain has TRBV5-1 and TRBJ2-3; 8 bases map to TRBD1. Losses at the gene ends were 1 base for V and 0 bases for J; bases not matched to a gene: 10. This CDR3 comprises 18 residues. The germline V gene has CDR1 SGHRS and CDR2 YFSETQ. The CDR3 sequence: CASSLLGQAITSTDTQYF. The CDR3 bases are TGCGCCAGCAGCTTGCTGGGACAGGCCATAACTAGCACAGATACGCAGTATTTT.

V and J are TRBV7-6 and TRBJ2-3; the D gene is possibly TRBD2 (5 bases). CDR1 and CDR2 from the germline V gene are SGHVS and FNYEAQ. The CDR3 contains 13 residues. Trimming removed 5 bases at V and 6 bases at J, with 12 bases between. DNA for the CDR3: TGTGCCAGCAGCCCCGGGATGGGTGATACGCAGTATTTT. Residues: CASSPGMGDTQYF.

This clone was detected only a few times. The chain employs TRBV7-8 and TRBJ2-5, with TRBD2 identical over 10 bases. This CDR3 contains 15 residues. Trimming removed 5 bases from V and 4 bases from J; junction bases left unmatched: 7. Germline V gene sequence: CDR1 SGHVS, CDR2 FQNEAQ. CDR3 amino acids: CASSPQRGGRETQYF. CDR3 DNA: TGTGCCAGCAGCCCACAGCGGGGGGGCCGAGAGACCCAGTACTTC.